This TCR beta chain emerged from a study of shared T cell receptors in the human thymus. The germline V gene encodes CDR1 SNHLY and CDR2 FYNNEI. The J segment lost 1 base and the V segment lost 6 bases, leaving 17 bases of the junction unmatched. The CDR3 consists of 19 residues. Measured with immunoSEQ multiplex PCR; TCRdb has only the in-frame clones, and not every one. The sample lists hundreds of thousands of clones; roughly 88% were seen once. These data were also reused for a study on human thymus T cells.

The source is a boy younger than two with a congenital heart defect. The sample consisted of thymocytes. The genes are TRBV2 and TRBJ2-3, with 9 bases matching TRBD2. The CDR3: CASRRGWLAGNSRTDTQYF. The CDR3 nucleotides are TGTGCCAGCAGGCGAGGTTGGCTAGCGGGAAACAGCCGCACAGATACGCAGTATTTT.